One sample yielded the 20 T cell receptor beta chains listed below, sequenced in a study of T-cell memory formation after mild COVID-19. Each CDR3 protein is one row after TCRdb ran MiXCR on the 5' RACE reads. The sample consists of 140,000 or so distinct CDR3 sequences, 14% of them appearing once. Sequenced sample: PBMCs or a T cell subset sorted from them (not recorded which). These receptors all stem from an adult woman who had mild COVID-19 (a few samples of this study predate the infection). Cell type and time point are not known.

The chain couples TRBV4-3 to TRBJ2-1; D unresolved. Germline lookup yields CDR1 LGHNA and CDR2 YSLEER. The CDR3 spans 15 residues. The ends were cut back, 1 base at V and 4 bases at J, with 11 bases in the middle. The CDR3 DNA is TGCGCCAGCAGCCAAGCTGGGGTCCCTTACAATGAGCAGTTCTTC. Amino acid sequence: CASSQAGVPYNEQFF.

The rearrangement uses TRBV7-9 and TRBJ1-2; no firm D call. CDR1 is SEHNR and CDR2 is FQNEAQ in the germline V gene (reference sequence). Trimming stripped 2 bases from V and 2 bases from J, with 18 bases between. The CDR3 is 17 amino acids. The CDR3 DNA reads TGTGCCAGCAGCTTAAACCCAGCTGGACGGCCGAACTATGGCTACACCTTC. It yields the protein CASSLNPAGRPNYGYTF. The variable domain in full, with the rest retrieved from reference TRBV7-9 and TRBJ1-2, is DTGVSQNPRHKITKRGQNVTFRCDPISEHNRLYWYRQTLGQGPEFLTYFQNEAQLEKSRLLSDRFSAERPKGSFSTLEIQRTEQGDSAMYLCASSLNPAGRPNYGYTFGSGTRLTVV.

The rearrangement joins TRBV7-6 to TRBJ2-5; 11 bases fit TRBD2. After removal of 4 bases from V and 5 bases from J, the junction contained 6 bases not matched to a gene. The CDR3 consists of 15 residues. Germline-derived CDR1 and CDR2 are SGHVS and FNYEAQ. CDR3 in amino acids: CASSSKIAGGETQYF. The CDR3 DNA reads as TGTGCCAGCAGCTCTAAAATAGCGGGAGGGGAGACCCAGTACTTC.

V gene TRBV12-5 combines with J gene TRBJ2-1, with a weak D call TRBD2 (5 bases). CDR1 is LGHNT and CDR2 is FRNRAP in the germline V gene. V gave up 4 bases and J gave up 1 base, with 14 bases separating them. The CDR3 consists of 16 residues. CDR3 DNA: TGTGCTAGTGGTTATCTAGCTGTAACTTCCTACAATGAGCAGTTCTTC. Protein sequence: CASGYLAVTSYNEQFF.

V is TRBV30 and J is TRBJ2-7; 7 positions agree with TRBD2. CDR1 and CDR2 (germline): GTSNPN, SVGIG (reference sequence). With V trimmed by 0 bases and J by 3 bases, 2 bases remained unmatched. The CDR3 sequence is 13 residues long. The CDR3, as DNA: TGTGCCTGGAGTGTAAGCGGGATCTACGAGCAGTACTTC. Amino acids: CAWSVSGIYEQYF.

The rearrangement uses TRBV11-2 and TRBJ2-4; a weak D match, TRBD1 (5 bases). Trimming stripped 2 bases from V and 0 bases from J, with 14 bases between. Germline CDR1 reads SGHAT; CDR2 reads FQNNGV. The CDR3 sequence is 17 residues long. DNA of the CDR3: TGTGCCAGCAGCTTATTTGGGGCCGGGCTAGCCAAAAACATTCAGTACTTC. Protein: CASSLFGAGLAKNIQYF.

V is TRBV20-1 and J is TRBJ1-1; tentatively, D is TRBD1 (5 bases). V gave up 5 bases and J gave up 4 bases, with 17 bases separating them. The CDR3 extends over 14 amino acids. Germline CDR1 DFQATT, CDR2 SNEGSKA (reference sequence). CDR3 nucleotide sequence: TGCAGTGCTCGACAGCCTACCGGGGGCACTGAAGCTTTCTTT. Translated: CSARQPTGGTEAFF.

CDR3 in DNA: TGTGCTAGTGGTTTATACACAGATACGCAGTATTTT. It encodes CASGLYTDTQYF. The rearrangement links TRBV12-5 to TRBJ2-3, with D unresolved. Trimming removed 3 bases from V and 2 bases from J, with 3 bases in between. Looked up from germline, CDR1 is LGHNT and CDR2 is FRNRAP. CDR3 length: 12 amino acids. The entire variable domain, with the rest obtained from reference TRBV12-5 and TRBJ2-3, is as follows: DARVTQTPRHKVTEMGQEVTMRCQPILGHNTVFWYRQTMMQGLELLAYFRNRAPLDDSGMPKDRFSAEMPDATLATLKIQPSEPRDSAVYFCASGLYTDTQYFGPGTRLTVL.

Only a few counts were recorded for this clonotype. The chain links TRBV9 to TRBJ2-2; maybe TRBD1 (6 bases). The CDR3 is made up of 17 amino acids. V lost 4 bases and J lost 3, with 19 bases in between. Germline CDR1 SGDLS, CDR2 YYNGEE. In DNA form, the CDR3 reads TGTGCCAGCAGCCCTTTTCCCAGGGGCGCGGACACCGGGGAGCTGTTTTTT. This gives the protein CASSPFPRGADTGELFF.

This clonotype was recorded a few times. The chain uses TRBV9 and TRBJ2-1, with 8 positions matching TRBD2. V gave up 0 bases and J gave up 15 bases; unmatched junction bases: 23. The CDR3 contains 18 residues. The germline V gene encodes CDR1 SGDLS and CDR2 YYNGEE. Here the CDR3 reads CASSVGALKSGLAPALFF. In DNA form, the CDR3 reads TGTGCCAGCAGCGTAGGGGCCTTAAAGTCTGGACTAGCTCCCGCGCTGTTCTTC.

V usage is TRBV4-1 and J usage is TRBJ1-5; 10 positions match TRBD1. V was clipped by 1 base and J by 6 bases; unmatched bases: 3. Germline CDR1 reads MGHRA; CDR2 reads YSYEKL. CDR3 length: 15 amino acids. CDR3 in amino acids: CASSQAGTGAQPQHF. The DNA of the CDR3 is TGCGCCAGCAGCCAAGCCGGGACAGGGGCTCAGCCCCAGCATTTT.

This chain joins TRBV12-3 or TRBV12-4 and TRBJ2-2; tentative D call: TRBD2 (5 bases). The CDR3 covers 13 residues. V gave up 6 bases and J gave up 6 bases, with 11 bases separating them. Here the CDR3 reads CASRSEGSGELFF. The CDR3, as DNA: TGTGCCAGCAGATCCGAGGGATCCGGGGAGCTGTTTTTT.

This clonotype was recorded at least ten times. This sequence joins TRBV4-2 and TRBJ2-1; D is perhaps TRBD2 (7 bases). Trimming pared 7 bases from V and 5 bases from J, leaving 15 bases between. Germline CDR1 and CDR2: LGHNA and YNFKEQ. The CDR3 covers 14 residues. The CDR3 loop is CASTPRGAHNEQFF. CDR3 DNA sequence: TGTGCCAGCACCCCCCGGGGGGCTCACAATGAGCAGTTCTTC.

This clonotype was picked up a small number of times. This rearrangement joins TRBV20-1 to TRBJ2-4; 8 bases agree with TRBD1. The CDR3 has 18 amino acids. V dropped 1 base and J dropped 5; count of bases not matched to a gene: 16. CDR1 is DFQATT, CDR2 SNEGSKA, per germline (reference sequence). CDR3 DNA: TGCAGTGCTAGAGGTCCTTCCCTGCCCCAGGGGGCCCAAAACATTCAGTACTTC. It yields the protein CSARGPSLPQGAQNIQYF.

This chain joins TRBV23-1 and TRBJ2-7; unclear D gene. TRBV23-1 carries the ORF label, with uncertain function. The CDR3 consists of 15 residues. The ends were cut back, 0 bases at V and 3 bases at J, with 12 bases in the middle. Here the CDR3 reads CASSQSEKVVYEQYF. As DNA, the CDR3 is TGCGCCAGCAGTCAATCGGAGAAGGTTGTCTACGAGCAGTACTTC.

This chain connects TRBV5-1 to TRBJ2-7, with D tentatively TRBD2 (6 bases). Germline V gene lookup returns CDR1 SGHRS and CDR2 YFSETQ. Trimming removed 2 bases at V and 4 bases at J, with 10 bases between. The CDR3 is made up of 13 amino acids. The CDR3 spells CASSFAGIYEQYF. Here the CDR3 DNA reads TGCGCCAGCAGCTTTGCGGGAATTTACGAGCAGTACTTC. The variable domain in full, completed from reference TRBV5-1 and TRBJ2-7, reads KAGVTQTPRYLIKTRGQQVTLSCSPISGHRSVSWYQQTPGQGLQFLFEYFSETQRNKGNFPGRFSGRQFSNSRSEMNVSTLELGDSALYLCASSFAGIYEQYFGPGTRLTVT.

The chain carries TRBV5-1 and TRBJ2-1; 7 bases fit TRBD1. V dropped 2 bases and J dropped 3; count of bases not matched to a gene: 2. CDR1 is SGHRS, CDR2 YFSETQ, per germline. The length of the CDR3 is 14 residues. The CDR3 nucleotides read TGCGCCAGCAGCTTTGGGACAGACTACAATGAGCAGTTCTTC. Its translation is CASSFGTDYNEQFF.

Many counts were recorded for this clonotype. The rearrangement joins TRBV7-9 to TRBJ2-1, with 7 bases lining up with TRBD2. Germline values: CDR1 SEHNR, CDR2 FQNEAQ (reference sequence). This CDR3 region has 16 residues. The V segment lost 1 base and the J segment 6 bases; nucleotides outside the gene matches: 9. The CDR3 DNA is TGTGCCAGCAGCTTAGTACCGGGAGGACTATCCAATGAGCAGTTCTTC. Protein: CASSLVPGGLSNEQFF.

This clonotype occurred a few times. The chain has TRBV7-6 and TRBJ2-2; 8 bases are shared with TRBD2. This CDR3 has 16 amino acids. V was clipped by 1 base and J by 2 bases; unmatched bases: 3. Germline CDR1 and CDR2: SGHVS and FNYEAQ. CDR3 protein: CASSLELAVNTGELFF. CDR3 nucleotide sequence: TGTGCCAGCAGCTTAGAACTAGCGGTTAACACCGGGGAGCTGTTTTTT.

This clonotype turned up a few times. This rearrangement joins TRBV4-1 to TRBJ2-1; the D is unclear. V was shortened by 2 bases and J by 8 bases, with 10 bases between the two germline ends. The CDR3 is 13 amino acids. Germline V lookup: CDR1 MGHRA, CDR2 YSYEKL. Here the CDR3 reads CASSQSMGHEQFF. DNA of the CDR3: TGCGCCAGCAGCCAATCTATGGGCCATGAGCAGTTCTTC.